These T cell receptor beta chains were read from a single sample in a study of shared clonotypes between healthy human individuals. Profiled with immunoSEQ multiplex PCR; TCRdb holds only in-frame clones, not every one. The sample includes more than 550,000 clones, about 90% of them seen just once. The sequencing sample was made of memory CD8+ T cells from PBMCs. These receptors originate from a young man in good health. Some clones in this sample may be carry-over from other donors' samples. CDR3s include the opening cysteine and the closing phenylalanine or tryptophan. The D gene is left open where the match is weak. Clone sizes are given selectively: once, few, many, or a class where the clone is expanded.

cdr3_nt: TGTGCCAGCAGCGTAGGACGCCTAGCGGGAGATTCCTACGAGCAGTACTTC; cdr3_aa: CASSVGRLAGDSYEQYF; j_call: TRBJ2-7; v_call: TRBV9; d_call: TRBD2; clone_size: NA
cdr3_nt: TGTGCCAGCAGCCCATATGCCAGGGGGGCGAACACTGAAGCTTTCTTT; cdr3_aa: CASSPYARGANTEAFF; j_call: TRBJ1-1; v_call: TRBV7-9; d_call: TRBD1; clone_size: once
cdr3_nt: TGTGCCATCGGACTCTACGAGCAGTACTTC; cdr3_aa: CAIGLYEQYF; j_call: TRBJ2-7; v_call: TRBV6-5; d_call: NA; clone_size: NA
cdr3_nt: TGTGCCAGCAGCAAAGGGGGGGGGCCCCCAGATACGCAGTATTTT; cdr3_aa: CASSKGGGPPDTQYF; j_call: TRBJ2-3; v_call: TRBV9; d_call: NA; clone_size: NA
cdr3_nt: TGTGCCAGCAGCGTAGCAACAGGGATCAACTACGAGCAGTACTTC; cdr3_aa: CASSVATGINYEQYF; j_call: TRBJ2-7; v_call: TRBV9; d_call: NA; clone_size: NA
cdr3_nt: TGTGCCAGTAGTCCGGGGACAGGGGGTTTCAGGGAGCTGTTTTTT; cdr3_aa: CASSPGTGGFRELFF; j_call: TRBJ2-2; v_call: TRBV19; d_call: TRBD1; clone_size: NA
cdr3_nt: TGTGCCAGTTCCTCGGGACACCCTGCCGGCTCTGGAAACACCATATATTTT; cdr3_aa: CASSSGHPAGSGNTIYF; j_call: TRBJ1-3; v_call: TRBV2; d_call: NA; clone_size: few
cdr3_nt: TGTGCCAGCAGGGGAGGCCCCGGGGAGCTGTTTTTT; cdr3_aa: CASRGGPGELFF; j_call: TRBJ2-2; v_call: TRBV7-9; d_call: NA; clone_size: NA
cdr3_nt: TGTGCCACCAGCAGAGATGGAGATAACACTGAAGCTTTCTTT; cdr3_aa: CATSRDGDNTEAFF; j_call: TRBJ1-1; v_call: TRBV15; d_call: NA; clone_size: few
cdr3_nt: TGTGCCAGTAGTCCCCGGGGGACAGGAGCCACGTCTAGCGGCTACACCTTC; cdr3_aa: CASSPRGTGATSSGYTF; j_call: TRBJ1-2; v_call: TRBV19; d_call: TRBD1; clone_size: once
cdr3_nt: TGTGCCAGCAGCTTAGGGAACAGGCCCACAGATACGCAGTATTTT; cdr3_aa: CASSLGNRPTDTQYF; j_call: TRBJ2-3; v_call: TRBV11-2; d_call: NA; clone_size: NA
cdr3_nt: TGTGCCAGCTCACAGTCATTGGGACAGGGGGCTCCCGAGCAGTACTTC; cdr3_aa: CASSQSLGQGAPEQYF; j_call: TRBJ2-7; v_call: TRBV18; d_call: TRBD1; clone_size: once
cdr3_nt: TGCGCCAGCAGCTTGTGGGACAGGGGGTATACTAATGAAAAACTGTTTTTT; cdr3_aa: CASSLWDRGYTNEKLFF; j_call: TRBJ1-4; v_call: TRBV5-1; d_call: TRBD1; clone_size: NA
cdr3_nt: TGTGCCAGCAGTTTACACCCACAGCAGTTCTTC; cdr3_aa: CASSLHPQQFF; j_call: TRBJ2-1; v_call: TRBV28; d_call: NA; clone_size: NA
cdr3_nt: TGTGCCAGCAGCTCAGGACTAGCGGGAAGAAATTACAATGAGCAGTTCTTC; cdr3_aa: CASSSGLAGRNYNEQFF; j_call: TRBJ2-1; v_call: TRBV5-8; d_call: TRBD2; clone_size: NA
cdr3_nt: TGTGCCAGCAGCTTAGTCCCACAGGGCTGGGGCTACACCTTC; cdr3_aa: CASSLVPQGWGYTF; j_call: TRBJ1-2; v_call: TRBV7-9; d_call: NA; clone_size: NA
cdr3_nt: TGTGCCAGTAGTCTTGACCTGGCAAGTAACTATGGCTACACCTTC; cdr3_aa: CASSLDLASNYGYTF; j_call: TRBJ1-2; v_call: TRBV19; d_call: NA; clone_size: many
cdr3_nt: TGTGCCAGCAGCTTTATCCCAGGGGGCATTACTGAAGCTTTCTTT; cdr3_aa: CASSFIPGGITEAFF; j_call: TRBJ1-1; v_call: TRBV7-9; d_call: TRBD1; clone_size: NA
cdr3_nt: TGTGCCAGTAGTACCGGACAGCCTTACGAGCAGTACTTC; cdr3_aa: CASSTGQPYEQYF; j_call: TRBJ2-7; v_call: TRBV19; d_call: NA; clone_size: NA
cdr3_nt: TGTGCCACCGAGACGGAGGGTAGCACAGATACGCAGTATTTT; cdr3_aa: CATETEGSTDTQYF; j_call: TRBJ2-3; v_call: TRBV19; d_call: NA; clone_size: NA
cdr3_nt: TGTGCCAGCGAGGGGAACAGCCGATACACTGAAGCTTTCTTT; cdr3_aa: CASEGNSRYTEAFF; j_call: TRBJ1-1; v_call: TRBV28; d_call: NA; clone_size: NA
cdr3_nt: TGCGCCAGCAGCCAGAGACAGGGAAGGACCTACAATGAGCAGTTCTTC; cdr3_aa: CASSQRQGRTYNEQFF; j_call: TRBJ2-1; v_call: TRBV4-1; d_call: TRBD1; clone_size: once
cdr3_nt: TGTGCCACCAGCAGAGAATTGGGGGGCGGAAGGGACACTGAAGCTTTCTTT; cdr3_aa: CATSRELGGGRDTEAFF; j_call: TRBJ1-1; v_call: TRBV15; d_call: NA; clone_size: NA
cdr3_nt: TGCAGCGTTGGTACGGAAATGAACACTGAAGCTTTCTTT; cdr3_aa: CSVGTEMNTEAFF; j_call: TRBJ1-1; v_call: TRBV29-1; d_call: NA; clone_size: NA
cdr3_nt: TGTGCCAGCAGTCCCCGGGACAGGCTATACAATGAGCAGTTCTTC; cdr3_aa: CASSPRDRLYNEQFF; j_call: TRBJ2-1; v_call: TRBV28; d_call: TRBD1; clone_size: NA
cdr3_nt: TGTGCCAGCAGCACGGGGGGGACTCTGAGGACTGAAGCTTTCTTT; cdr3_aa: CASSTGGTLRTEAFF; j_call: TRBJ1-1; v_call: TRBV7-6; d_call: NA; clone_size: NA
cdr3_nt: TGTGCCTGGAGTGAGAAACTGAACACTGAAGCTTTCTTT; cdr3_aa: CAWSEKLNTEAFF; j_call: TRBJ1-1; v_call: TRBV30; d_call: NA; clone_size: NA
cdr3_nt: TGTGCCAGCAGCACGAACCGGGACAGGGGAGGCAATGAGCAGTTCTTC; cdr3_aa: CASSTNRDRGGNEQFF; j_call: TRBJ2-1; v_call: TRBV9; d_call: TRBD1; clone_size: NA
cdr3_nt: TGTGCCAGGATCGGACTAGCGGGATCCTTGGAGCAGTACTTC; cdr3_aa: CARIGLAGSLEQYF; j_call: TRBJ2-7; v_call: TRBV2; d_call: TRBD2; clone_size: NA
cdr3_nt: TGCGCCAGCAGCCAAGATCGGGGCCCCGCGAGTGAGCAGTTCTTC; cdr3_aa: CASSQDRGPASEQFF; j_call: TRBJ2-1; v_call: TRBV4-1; d_call: NA; clone_size: once
cdr3_nt: TGTGCCAGCAGCTCTTCGCCGCGGGAGGTACGGGAGACCCAGTACTTC; cdr3_aa: CASSSSPREVRETQYF; j_call: TRBJ2-5; v_call: TRBV28; d_call: TRBD2; clone_size: NA
cdr3_nt: TGTGCCAGCCGTAGAGGCCCCTACAATGAGCAGTTCTTC; cdr3_aa: CASRRGPYNEQFF; j_call: TRBJ2-1; v_call: TRBV28; d_call: NA; clone_size: NA
cdr3_nt: TGTGCCAGCAGGGGGACAGGGCGTTTAACTGAAGCTTTCTTT; cdr3_aa: CASRGTGRLTEAFF; j_call: TRBJ1-1; v_call: TRBV2; d_call: TRBD1; clone_size: NA
cdr3_nt: TGTGCCAGCTCACCAGGAGCAGGGTTATCAGATACGCAGTATTTT; cdr3_aa: CASSPGAGLSDTQYF; j_call: TRBJ2-3; v_call: TRBV18; d_call: NA; clone_size: NA
cdr3_nt: TGTGCCAGCAAAAATGACTACGAGCAGTACTTC; cdr3_aa: CASKNDYEQYF; j_call: TRBJ2-7; v_call: TRBV2; d_call: NA; clone_size: NA
cdr3_nt: TGTGCCAGTAGTATCCCCGCGGCAGTGAACACTGAAGCTTTCTTT; cdr3_aa: CASSIPAAVNTEAFF; j_call: TRBJ1-1; v_call: TRBV19; d_call: NA; clone_size: NA
cdr3_nt: TGTGCCAGCAGCGAGGGCCCACGTCTAGAGGGGGAGCAGTACTTC; cdr3_aa: CASSEGPRLEGEQYF; j_call: TRBJ2-7; v_call: TRBV9; d_call: NA; clone_size: NA
cdr3_nt: TGTGCCAGCAGCTCCATTCAAAGGATTAGCGAGGCAGATACGCAGTATTTT; cdr3_aa: CASSSIQRISEADTQYF; j_call: TRBJ2-3; v_call: TRBV11-2; d_call: NA; clone_size: NA
cdr3_nt: TGTGCCAGTAGCCACCGGGACAGCAATCAGCCCCAGCATTTT; cdr3_aa: CASSHRDSNQPQHF; j_call: TRBJ1-5; v_call: TRBV19; d_call: NA; clone_size: many
cdr3_nt: TGCGCCAGCAGCCAATTTAGCGGGAGCTCCCACAATGAGCAGTTCTTC; cdr3_aa: CASSQFSGSSHNEQFF; j_call: TRBJ2-1; v_call: TRBV4-3; d_call: TRBD2; clone_size: once
cdr3_nt: TGTGCCAGCAGTTTGCTAGGGCCGACTAGCAATCAGCCCCAGCATTTT; cdr3_aa: CASSLLGPTSNQPQHF; j_call: TRBJ1-5; v_call: TRBV27; d_call: NA; clone_size: NA
cdr3_nt: TGTGCCAGCAGTTTGTTTCGGGGACAGGGGTCCTACGAGCAGTACTTC; cdr3_aa: CASSLFRGQGSYEQYF; j_call: TRBJ2-7; v_call: TRBV28; d_call: TRBD1; clone_size: once
cdr3_nt: TGTGCCAGCAGCTTAGGTTTCGATGAGCAGTTCTTC; cdr3_aa: CASSLGFDEQFF; j_call: TRBJ2-1; v_call: TRBV7-9; d_call: NA; clone_size: NA
cdr3_nt: TGTGCCAGCAGCTTGGGCGGGGCTTATTCCTACGAGCAGTACTTC; cdr3_aa: CASSLGGAYSYEQYF; j_call: TRBJ2-7; v_call: TRBV7-9; d_call: NA; clone_size: NA
cdr3_nt: TGCGCCAGCAGCCAAGGGACCGCTCGTTTAGGGGCTTTCTTT; cdr3_aa: CASSQGTARLGAFF; j_call: TRBJ1-1; v_call: TRBV4-1; d_call: NA; clone_size: NA
cdr3_nt: TGTGCCAGCAGCCCCGGGGGGGTTGGTTCCTACGAGCAGTACTTC; cdr3_aa: CASSPGGVGSYEQYF; j_call: TRBJ2-7; v_call: TRBV9; d_call: TRBD2; clone_size: NA
cdr3_nt: TGTGCCAGCAGTGTTCCGACAGGTTCTAACTATGGCTACACCTTC; cdr3_aa: CASSVPTGSNYGYTF; j_call: TRBJ1-2; v_call: TRBV2; d_call: NA; clone_size: once
cdr3_nt: TGTGCTAGTGGTCCTTCAAACACCGGGGAGCTGTTTTTT; cdr3_aa: CASGPSNTGELFF; j_call: TRBJ2-2; v_call: TRBV12-5; d_call: NA; clone_size: NA
cdr3_nt: TGTGCCAGTAGTGCGCGGGGGACAGCGAACCCTCAGTACTTC; cdr3_aa: CASSARGTANPQYF; j_call: TRBJ2-5; v_call: TRBV19; d_call: NA; clone_size: NA
cdr3_nt: TGTGCCAGCCAATTAGACAGGGCGAACACTGAAGCTTTCTTT; cdr3_aa: CASQLDRANTEAFF; j_call: TRBJ1-1; v_call: TRBV27; d_call: TRBD1; clone_size: NA
cdr3_nt: TGTGCCGTCCGGAGGGGGGTGGGTAGAGTTTATGGCTACACCTTC; cdr3_aa: CAVRRGVGRVYGYTF; j_call: TRBJ1-2; v_call: TRBV7-9; d_call: NA; clone_size: NA
cdr3_nt: TGTGCCAGCAGCCACCGAGCGGGCCTTCGGCACGAGCAGTACTTC; cdr3_aa: CASSHRAGLRHEQYF; j_call: TRBJ2-7; v_call: TRBV14; d_call: NA; clone_size: NA
cdr3_nt: TGTGCCAGCAGTGATCTGGGGAATCAGCCCCAGCATTTT; cdr3_aa: CASSDLGNQPQHF; j_call: TRBJ1-5; v_call: TRBV2; d_call: NA; clone_size: few
cdr3_nt: TGTGCCAGCAGTTGGGGGGGACAGGCCGAGGGTGAAGCTTTCTTT; cdr3_aa: CASSWGGQAEGEAFF; j_call: TRBJ1-1; v_call: TRBV28; d_call: TRBD1; clone_size: NA
cdr3_nt: TGTGCCAGTAGTACGCGAGACACAACTAGCACAGATACGCAGTATTTT; cdr3_aa: CASSTRDTTSTDTQYF; j_call: TRBJ2-3; v_call: TRBV19; d_call: NA; clone_size: NA
cdr3_nt: TGTGCCAGCAGCACCCGGACGGTCCCAACTAATGAAAAACTGTTTTTT; cdr3_aa: CASSTRTVPTNEKLFF; j_call: TRBJ1-4; v_call: TRBV7-2; d_call: NA; clone_size: NA